The T cell receptor (beta chain) under discussion was sequenced for a study of human T cells and chemical hapten exposure. Study conclusions and caveats: TCRs exceeding 1 in 1000 frequency stayed unchanged with DPC sensitization.

V gave up 4 bases and J gave up 2 bases; unmatched junction bases: 5. CDR1 and CDR2 (germline): SGHRS, YFSETQ. This CDR3 contains 16 residues. Time point given: pre-sensitization, week 0. The treatment here: therapeutic diphenylcyclopropenone sensitization with weekly scalp DPC. This clonotype was counted a few times. Its antigen is not identified. A single record per CDR3 protein comes from TCRdb applying MiXCR to the RACE reads. Of approximately 60,000 distinct CDR3 sequences listed, 10% to 12% are singletons. The sequencing here drew on whole blood, taken in connection with sensitization to the hapten diphenylcyclopropenone (DPC). This TCR was sampled from a middle-aged woman with alopecia areata. Some clones in this sample may be carry-over from other donors' samples. The J gene is TRBJ1-4, the V gene TRBV5-1, with 10 bases that match TRBD1. CDR3 residues: CASSPGQGVTNEKLFF. CDR3 DNA sequence: TGCGCCAGCAGCCCCGGACAGGGGGTGACTAATGAAAAACTGTTTTTT. The full variable domain, in which reference TRBV5-1 and TRBJ1-4 provide the parts outside the CDR3, is KAGVTQTPRYLIKTRGQQVTLSCSPISGHRSVSWYQQTPGQGLQFLFEYFSETQRNKGNFPGRFSGRQFSNSRSEMNVSTLELGDSALYLCASSPGQGVTNEKLFFGSGTQLSVL.